The rows below give T cell receptor beta chains drawn from one sample of a study of STAT3 mutations in large granular lymphocyte leukemia. Profiled with immunoSEQ multiplex PCR; TCRdb holds only in-frame clones, not every one. This sample has approximately 17,000 clones, with 84% found just once. The specimen was peripheral blood mononuclear cells. All receptors come from a man aged 45 to 65 with T-cell large granular lymphocyte leukemia. Some clones in this sample may be carry-over from other donors' samples. CDR3s include the opening cysteine and the closing phenylalanine or tryptophan. A D gene is named only where the DNA matches it firmly. Only some rows state a clone size, as once, few, many or a class for expanded clones.

j_call clone_size v_call d_call cdr3_aa cdr3_nt
TRBJ1-5 NA TRBV18 NA CASSGGDQPQHF TGTGCCAGCTCGGGGGGGGACCAGCCCCAGCATTTT
TRBJ2-6 NA TRBV27 TRBD2 CASSSLAGRSGANVLTF TGTGCCAGCAGTTCCCTAGCGGGTCGCTCTGGGGCCAACGTCCTGACTTTC
TRBJ1-5 NA TRBV15 NA CATSRDPSQPQHF TGTGCCACCAGCAGAGATCCGAGTCAGCCCCAGCATTTT
TRBJ2-3 few TRBV6-4 TRBD2 CASSDGTSGTDTQYF TGTGCCAGCAGTGACGGGACTAGCGGCACAGATACGCAGTATTTT
TRBJ2-5 NA TRBV9 TRBD2 CASSVALAGMETQYF TGTGCCAGCAGCGTAGCATTAGCGGGGATGGAGACCCAGTACTTC
TRBJ1-5 NA TRBV19 TRBD1 CASRIRGDQPQHF TGTGCCAGTAGGATCAGGGGGGATCAGCCCCAGCATTTT
TRBJ2-3 NA TRBV27 TRBD2 CASSLSPTGGLAGVEDTQYF TGTGCCAGCAGTTTATCCCCGACAGGGGGACTAGCGGGAGTTGAAGATACGCAGTATTTT
TRBJ1-5 NA TRBV30 NA CAWSVRQISNQPQHF TGTGCCTGGAGTGTACGGCAGATTAGCAATCAGCCCCAGCATTTT
TRBJ2-7 NA TRBV5-1 NA CASTLGGGAKKQYF TGCGCCAGCACTTTGGGGGGGGGCGCGAAAAAGCAGTACTTC
TRBJ1-6 NA TRBV15 NA CATSRDPESSPLHF TGTGCCACCAGCAGAGATCCTGAGAGCTCACCCCTCCACTTT
TRBJ2-3 NA TRBV5-1 TRBD1 CASSSQGAHSTDTQYF TGCGCCAGCAGTTCACAGGGGGCGCATAGCACAGATACGCAGTATTTT
TRBJ2-5 NA TRBV7-3 NA CASSLLPGQETQYF TGTGCCAGCAGCTTACTACCGGGGCAAGAGACCCAGTACTTC
TRBJ1-1 NA TRBV5-1 NA CASRIDASNTEAFF TGCGCCAGCAGGATAGACGCTTCGAACACTGAAGCTTTCTTT
TRBJ2-6 NA TRBV5-1 NA CASSLEISGANVLTF TGCGCCAGCAGCTTGGAAATCTCTGGGGCCAACGTCCTGACTTTC
TRBJ1-1 NA TRBV7-9 NA CASSSLVNTEAFF TGTGCCAGCAGCTCGCTAGTGAACACTGAAGCTTTCTTT
TRBJ2-7 few TRBV19 NA CASSISIGYEQYF TGTGCCAGTAGTATTTCAATCGGGTACGAGCAGTACTTC
TRBJ1-5 NA TRBV2 NA CASSEDRYKNNQPQHF TGTGCCAGCAGCGAGGACCGATACAAAAACAATCAGCCCCAGCATTTT
TRBJ1-1 NA TRBV6-1 NA CASSEAGTTNTEAFF TGTGCCAGCAGTGAAGCCGGAACTACGAACACTGAAGCTTTCTTT
TRBJ1-1 NA TRBV7-9 NA CASSPDLNTEAFF TGTGCCAGCAGCCCCGATTTGAACACTGAAGCTTTCTTT
TRBJ2-7 NA TRBV27 TRBD2 CASRGGTSGTYEQYF TGTGCCAGCAGGGGGGGGACTAGCGGGACCTACGAGCAGTACTTC
TRBJ2-3 NA TRBV25-1 NA CASSPGESTDTQYF TGTGCCAGCAGTCCAGGGGAGAGCACAGATACGCAGTATTTT
TRBJ2-7 NA TRBV2 TRBD2 CASGGSGIDEQYF TGTGCCAGCGGGGGTAGCGGGATCGATGAGCAGTACTTC
TRBJ2-2 NA TRBV6-5 TRBD2 CASSYSTGLAAGELFF TGTGCCAGCAGTTACTCGACCGGACTAGCCGCCGGGGAGCTGTTTTTT
TRBJ1-2 NA TRBV9 NA CASSASAGSNYGYTF TGTGCCAGCAGCGCGAGCGCGGGCTCAAACTATGGCTACACCTTC
TRBJ1-5 NA TRBV4-1 NA CASSQDRGDWQPQHF TGCGCCAGCAGCCAAGATCGCGGGGATTGGCAGCCCCAGCATTTT
TRBJ1-2 NA TRBV7-2 NA CASSSRAGSYGYTF TGTGCCAGCAGCTCGAGGGCGGGCAGCTATGGCTACACCTTC
TRBJ2-3 NA TRBV29-1 TRBD2 CSVQRDLAASTDTQYF TGCAGCGTCCAACGTGACCTAGCGGCTAGCACAGATACGCAGTATTTT
TRBJ1-6 NA TRBV11-2 NA CASSSRSALLNSPLHF TGTGCCAGCAGCTCCCGAAGCGCACTACTTAATTCACCCCTCCACTTT
TRBJ1-6 NA TRBV27 TRBD1 CASSPRTGNSPLHF TGTGCCAGCAGTCCCCGGACAGGGAATTCACCCCTCCACTTT
TRBJ1-4 once TRBV7-9 TRBD1 CASSQTGSPNEKLFF TGTGCCAGCAGCCAGACAGGGTCCCCTAATGAAAAACTGTTTTTT
TRBJ2-7 NA TRBV7-6 NA CASSLYSTVLGYEQYF TGTGCCAGCAGCTTATACTCGACAGTTCTTGGCTACGAGCAGTACTTC
TRBJ2-5 NA TRBV28 TRBD2 CASSQGLAVHGQYF TGTGCCAGCAGCCAGGGACTAGCGGTCCATGGCCAGTACTTC
TRBJ2-3 NA TRBV7-3 NA CASSLRGQLGGHPTDTQYF TGTGCCAGCAGCCTAAGAGGGCAACTCGGGGGGCACCCGACAGATACGCAGTATTTT
TRBJ2-7 once TRBV2 NA CASSERGVGEQYF TGTGCCAGCAGTGAACGGGGTGTCGGCGAGCAGTACTTC
TRBJ2-3 NA TRBV18 NA CASSPSSGDTQYF TGTGCCAGCTCACCATCGAGCGGAGATACGCAGTATTTT
TRBJ2-1 NA TRBV10-3 TRBD1 CAISGRPIGTETYNEQFF TGTGCCATCAGTGGGCGGCCCATAGGGACAGAGACCTACAATGAGCAGTTCTTC
TRBJ1-1 NA TRBV6-6 NA CASSSRGTEAFF TGTGCCAGCAGTTCCAGGGGTACTGAAGCTTTCTTT
TRBJ2-7 NA TRBV10-3 TRBD1 CAISESRVLRTGLSYEQYF TGTGCCATCAGTGAGTCAAGGGTGTTAAGGACAGGCCTTTCCTACGAGCAGTACTTC
TRBJ2-7 NA TRBV5-4 TRBD2 CASSPLLAGGYEQYF TGTGCCAGCAGCCCCTTACTAGCGGGGGGATACGAGCAGTACTTC
TRBJ2-6 NA TRBV6-1 TRBD1 CASGTAYSGANVLTF TGTGCCAGCGGGACAGCCTACTCTGGGGCCAACGTCCTGACTTTC
TRBJ1-2 NA TRBV5-1 NA CASSFGTSVYGYTF TGCGCCAGCAGCTTCGGGACATCGGTTTATGGCTACACCTTC
TRBJ1-1 NA TRBV25-1 NA CASSDLIGRGAFF TGTGCCAGCAGTGATCTAATAGGCAGGGGAGCTTTCTTT
TRBJ2-5 NA TRBV5-1 TRBD1 CASSLALGQYRETQYF TGCGCCAGCAGCTTGGCCCTGGGACAGTATCGGGAGACCCAGTACTTC
TRBJ2-5 NA TRBV29-1 NA CSVEGQLRETQYF TGCAGCGTTGAAGGGCAGCTTAGAGAGACCCAGTACTTC
TRBJ2-1 NA TRBV7-2 TRBD2 CASSSRTSTVGEQFF TGTGCCAGCAGCTCTCGGACTAGCACAGTTGGTGAGCAGTTCTTC
TRBJ2-1 few TRBV7-9 TRBD1 CASSPRTGGIIDEQFF TGTGCCAGCAGCCCCAGGACAGGGGGTATTATCGATGAGCAGTTCTTC
TRBJ2-3 NA TRBV14 TRBD1 CASSDRAEDTQYF TGTGCCAGCAGCGACAGGGCCGAGGATACGCAGTATTTT
TRBJ2-1 NA TRBV20-1 NA CSARDRTTPFF TGCAGTGCTAGAGATCGTACTACACCGTTCTTC
TRBJ1-1 NA TRBV30 NA CAWSEGWNTEAFF TGTGCCTGGAGCGAGGGGTGGAACACTGAAGCTTTCTTT
TRBJ1-1 NA TRBV19 NA CASSMGQNTEAFF TGTGCCAGTAGTATGGGGCAGAACACTGAAGCTTTCTTT
TRBJ2-5 NA TRBV7-2 TRBD2 CASSLEGGRSETQYF TGTGCCAGCAGCTTAGAGGGCGGGAGGAGTGAGACCCAGTACTTC
TRBJ2-7 NA TRBV6-6 NA CASSSDGEQYF TGTGCCAGCAGTTCGGACGGCGAGCAGTACTTC
TRBJ2-5 NA TRBV14 NA CASSGGGETQYF TGTGCCAGCAGCGGTGGCGGGGAGACCCAGTACTTC